Listed here is a single T cell receptor (beta chain). Trimming removed 6 bases from V and 2 bases from J; junction bases left unmatched: 7. Per germline, CDR1 KGHSH and CDR2 LQKENI. This CDR3 is built from 15 residues. These data are taken from a study of blood T cell repertoires in COVID-19. On the study more broadly: The cDNA or gDNA used as material had been derived from T cells, B-cell-depleted T cells, or PBMCs.

Before being deemed recovered, Cohort 3 donors had two negative PCRs, clearance, or symptom resolution. The table came from immunoSEQ multiplex PCR; TCRdb's copy has only in-frame clones and leaves some out. Among about 250,000 clones, 85% to 90% were seen once, and the ten largest hold less than 2%. The chain employs TRBV18 and TRBJ1-3, with TRBD1 matching over 7 bases. The sequence was collected from a man aged 35-49 years who had recovered from COVID-19. The sequenced sample was PBMCs or T cells enriched from blood (not recorded which). DNA for the CDR3: TGTGCCAGCTCCCGGGACAGTCCCCCTGGAAACACCATATATTTT. Its translation is CASSRDSPPGNTIYF.